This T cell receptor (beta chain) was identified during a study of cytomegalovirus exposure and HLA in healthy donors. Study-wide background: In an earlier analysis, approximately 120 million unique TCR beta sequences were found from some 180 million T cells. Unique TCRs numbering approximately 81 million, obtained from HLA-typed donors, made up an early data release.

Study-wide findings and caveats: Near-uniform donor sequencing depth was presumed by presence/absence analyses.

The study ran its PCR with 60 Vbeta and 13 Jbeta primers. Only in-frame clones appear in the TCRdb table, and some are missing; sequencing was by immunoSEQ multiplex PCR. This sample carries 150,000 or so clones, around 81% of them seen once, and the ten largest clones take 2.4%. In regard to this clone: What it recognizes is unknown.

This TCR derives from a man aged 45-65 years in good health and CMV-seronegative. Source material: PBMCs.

The CDR3: CASSLAGSGGETQYF. The CDR3 DNA is TGCGCCAGCAGCTTGGCGGGTAGCGGGGGTGAGACCCAGTACTTC. This chain uses TRBV5-1 with TRBJ2-5; 9 bases match TRBD2. The CDR3 extends over 15 amino acids. After removal of 0 bases from V and 5 bases from J, the junction contained 5 bases not matched to a gene. CDR1 is SGHRS, CDR2 YFSETQ, per germline. The whole variable domain, filled in from reference TRBV5-1 and TRBJ2-5, reads KAGVTQTPRYLIKTRGQQVTLSCSPISGHRSVSWYQQTPGQGLQFLFEYFSETQRNKGNFPGRFSGRQFSNSRSEMNVSTLELGDSALYLCASSLAGSGGETQYFGPGTRLLVL.